These 17 T cell receptor beta chains originate from one sample sequenced in a study of blood T cell repertoires in COVID-19 (TCRdb year 2020). Receptors were amplified or captured by the immunoSEQ multiplex PCR assay. TCRdb's version of the immuneACCESS table is confined to in-frame rearrangements and falls short of the full clone set. An unresolved V gene accounts for under half of the shortfall where checked; the remainder is of unknown origin. The sample table records under 250,000 clones; approximately 80% of these occur just once. The ten biggest clones cover about 27% of the sample. Sequenced input: peripheral blood. The source of these receptors is a man between 35 and 55 years old with acute or convalescent COVID-19.

This sequence joins TRBV5-5 and TRBJ1-2; D perhaps matches TRBD1 (5 bases). V was trimmed by 0 bases and J by 7 bases, leaving 16 bases between them. Germline CDR1 reads SGHKS; CDR2 reads YYEKEE (reference sequence). CDR3 size: 15 residues. The CDR3 protein is CASSLEVGGSGGYTF. The CDR3 DNA is TGTGCCAGCAGCTTGGAGGTCGGGGGGTCAGGTGGCTACACCTTC. The complete variable domain, with remaining parts taken from reference TRBV5-5 and TRBJ1-2, reads DAGVTQSPTHLIKTRGQQVTLRCSPISGHKSVSWYQQVLGQGPQFIFQYYEKEERGRGNFPDRFSARQFPNYSSELNVNALLLGDSALYLCASSLEVGGSGGYTFGSGTRLTVV.

The chain recombines TRBV7-2 with TRBJ1-2; no clear D. V shed 7 bases and J shed 4 bases, with 13 bases lying between them. This CDR3 is built from 13 residues. Germline V gene sequence: CDR1 SGHTA, CDR2 FQGNSA. The chain's CDR3 is CASTLRDSYGYTF. The CDR3 coding sequence is TGTGCCAGCACCCTCCGGGATTCCTATGGCTACACCTTC.

This rearrangement joins TRBV4-3 to TRBJ1-6; D remains unclear. V lost 0 bases to trimming and J lost 8 bases, with 17 bases between them. From germline, CDR1 is LGHNA and CDR2 YSLEER. This CDR3 is 17 amino acids long. CDR3 sequence: CASSQDSSGLKDSPLHF. CDR3 in DNA: TGCGCCAGCAGCCAAGATAGTAGTGGACTCAAGGATTCACCCCTCCACTTT.

This clone was detected only once. The chain joins TRBV5-1 to TRBJ1-4; D gene unclear. This CDR3 has 13 amino acids. From germline, CDR1 is SGHRS and CDR2 YFSETQ. V was trimmed by 3 bases and J by 8 bases, leaving 11 bases between them. CDR3 region: CASSSRSGEKLFF. Written as DNA, the CDR3 is TGCGCCAGCAGCTCTCGATCAGGAGAAAAACTGTTTTTT.

V and J are TRBV9 and TRBJ2-7, with 10 nucleotides matching TRBD2. Germline CDR1 is SGDLS and CDR2 is YYNGEE. CDR3 length: 15 residues. V lost 4 bases to trimming and J lost 3 bases; unmatched junction nucleotides: 7. The CDR3 DNA reads TGTGCCAGCAGCCCGCGGACTAGCGGAAACTACGAGCAGTACTTC. Translation: CASSPRTSGNYEQYF.

V usage is TRBV7-9 and J usage is TRBJ1-4; D may be TRBD1 (5 bases). Germline V lookup: CDR1 SEHNR, CDR2 FQNEAQ (reference sequence). V was pared by 1 base and J by 5 bases, with 11 bases between. This CDR3 comprises 15 residues. DNA for the CDR3: TGTGCCAGCAGCTTAGTGTTTTCAGGGAATGAAAAACTGTTTTTT. Translating it yields CASSLVFSGNEKLFF.

The rearrangement links TRBV5-1 to TRBJ1-3; maybe TRBD1 (6 bases). The CDR3 has 16 residues. With 4 bases removed from V and 0 bases from J, the gap between germline ends came to 14 bases. Germline V CDR1 and CDR2: SGHRS, YFSETQ. This chain's CDR3 is CASSRITGYSGNTIYF. The DNA for the CDR3 is TGCGCCAGCAGCCGAATTACAGGGTACTCTGGAAACACCATATATTTT.

The chain joins TRBV6-5 to TRBJ2-3, with unresolved D. This CDR3 contains 15 residues. The germline V gene encodes CDR1 MNHEY and CDR2 SVGAGI. The germline V and J ends were trimmed by 3 bases and 2 bases, with 12 bases remaining between them. The CDR3 loop is CASSYRAIPTDTQYF. DNA of the CDR3: TGTGCCAGCAGTTATAGAGCGATACCCACAGATACGCAGTATTTT.

The chain couples TRBV6-5 to TRBJ1-5; unclear D gene. This CDR3 contains 15 residues. The ends were cut back, 7 bases at V and 5 bases at J, with 18 bases in the middle. Germline CDR1 reads MNHEY; CDR2 reads SVGAGI. CDR3 DNA: TGTGCCAGCATATCTAGGGCGGAGGAGGATCAGCCCCAGCATTTT. Residues: CASISRAEEDQPQHF.

This clone was counted once. The rearrangement links TRBV3-1 (or the pseudogene TRBV3-2) to TRBJ1-2; perhaps TRBD1 as D (6 bases). Germline CDR1 is LGHDT and CDR2 is YNNKEL (reference sequence). Trimming shortened V by 0 bases and J by 4 bases, and 9 bases separated the two germline ends. This CDR3 has 14 amino acids. The CDR3: CASSQDTGSYGYTF. As DNA, the CDR3 is TGTGCCAGCAGCCAAGATACAGGGAGCTATGGCTACACCTTC.

This clone has a count of ten or more. The chain combines TRBV19 with TRBJ1-4; TRBD1 matches 10 bases. Germline loops: CDR1 LNHDA, CDR2 SQIVND (reference sequence). V lost 5 bases to trimming and J lost 6 bases; unmatched junction nucleotides: 9. The CDR3 loop spans 16 amino acids. CDR3 sequence (DNA): TGTGCCAGTAGTGAGGACAGGGGGGATGTTGATGAAAAACTGTTTTTT. Translated: CASSEDRGDVDEKLFF. The full variable domain, with the rest looked up from reference TRBV19 and TRBJ1-4, is DGGITQSPKYLFRKEGQNVTLSCEQNLNHDAMYWYRQDPGQGLRLIYYSQIVNDFQKGDIAEGYSVSREKKESFPLTVTSAQKNPTAFYLCASSEDRGDVDEKLFFGSGTQLSVL.

This sequence joins TRBV19 and TRBJ1-2; 8 nucleotides agree with TRBD1. CDR3 size: 16 residues. Trimming removed 5 bases from V and 1 base from J; junction bases left unmatched: 9. The germline V gene encodes CDR1 LNHDA and CDR2 SQIVND (reference sequence). CDR3 amino acids: CASSPADRANNYGYTF. The CDR3 DNA reads as TGTGCCAGTAGTCCCGCGGACAGGGCCAATAACTATGGCTACACCTTC.

The V and J genes are TRBV5-1 and TRBJ2-1; D gene unclear. CDR3 length: 16 residues. CDR1 and CDR2 from the germline V gene are SGHRS and YFSETQ. V gave up 0 bases and J gave up 0 bases, with 10 bases separating them. CDR3 nucleotides: TGCGCCAGCAGCTTGGACGGGTCCCGCTCCTACAATGAGCAGTTCTTC. The encoded protein is CASSLDGSRSYNEQFF.

The chain recombines TRBV5-6 with TRBJ2-2, with 8 nucleotides matching TRBD2. The V segment lost 5 bases and the J segment 2 bases; nucleotides outside the gene matches: 5. The CDR3 covers 15 residues. Germline CDR1 is SGHDT and CDR2 is YYEEEE. The CDR3 region has the DNA TGTGCCAGCAGAAGTCGGGGGGGCAACACCGGGGAGCTGTTTTTT. This sequence encodes CASRSRGGNTGELFF.

The rearrangement links TRBV5-6 to TRBJ2-7; 8 bases align to TRBD1. The CDR3 length is 12 residues. The V segment lost 3 bases and the J segment 5 bases; nucleotides outside the gene matches: 1. CDR1 is SGHDT and CDR2 is YYEEEE in the germline V gene. The CDR3 sequence: CASSSGQDEQYF. The DNA for the CDR3 is TGTGCCAGCAGCTCGGGACAGGACGAGCAGTACTTC.

V and J are TRBV4-1 and TRBJ2-3; 8 bases are a match to TRBD1. Trimming took 2 bases from V and 1 from J; bases not matched to a gene: 2. The CDR3 contains 15 residues. Germline CDR1 and CDR2: MGHRA and YSYEKL. CDR3 amino acids: CASSQQGAGTDTQYF. The CDR3 bases are TGCGCCAGCAGCCAACAGGGGGCTGGCACAGATACGCAGTATTTT.

The chain employs TRBV29-1 and TRBJ1-1; the match to TRBD1 covers 8 bases. V was clipped by 7 bases and J by 4 bases; unmatched bases: 8. CDR1 and CDR2 (germline): SQVTM, ANQGSEA. The CDR3 covers 13 residues. The CDR3 bases are TGCAGCGCCGTCGGGACAGGCCCCACTGAAGCTTTCTTT. The encoded protein is CSAVGTGPTEAFF.